This TCR beta chain is from a study of cytomegalovirus exposure and HLA in healthy donors. Whole-study results and caveats: Researchers counted 164 TCR beta chains as cytomegalovirus-associated. A later analysis associated 16,951 TCR beta sequences with HLA alleles at a 0.05 false discovery rate. Likely technical artifact: a cluster of highly shared sequence variants. Most TCR beta V segments were productive about 90% or about 30% of the time in an earlier analysis.

CDR3 size: 16 residues. Germline-derived CDR1 and CDR2 are KGHSH and LQKENI. Unmatched junction bases numbered 4, after V lost 2 bases and J lost 4 bases. The PCR ran on 60 Vbeta and 13 Jbeta primers. Here immunoSEQ multiplex PCR was the method, and the copy in TCRdb shows in-frame clones only, minus some. The profile covers 92,000 or so clones, with over 60% appearing a single time and around a fifth taken by the ten largest. As for this clone: Its antigen is undetermined.

This chain connects TRBV18 to TRBJ1-3, with TRBD1 identical over 11 bases. The sequence was collected from a woman aged 50 to 65 in good health and CMV-seropositive. The sequencing input was PBMCs. In DNA, the CDR3 is TGTGCCAGCTCACCAAGGACAGGGGGCTCCGGAAACACCATATATTTT. Translated: CASSPRTGGSGNTIYF.